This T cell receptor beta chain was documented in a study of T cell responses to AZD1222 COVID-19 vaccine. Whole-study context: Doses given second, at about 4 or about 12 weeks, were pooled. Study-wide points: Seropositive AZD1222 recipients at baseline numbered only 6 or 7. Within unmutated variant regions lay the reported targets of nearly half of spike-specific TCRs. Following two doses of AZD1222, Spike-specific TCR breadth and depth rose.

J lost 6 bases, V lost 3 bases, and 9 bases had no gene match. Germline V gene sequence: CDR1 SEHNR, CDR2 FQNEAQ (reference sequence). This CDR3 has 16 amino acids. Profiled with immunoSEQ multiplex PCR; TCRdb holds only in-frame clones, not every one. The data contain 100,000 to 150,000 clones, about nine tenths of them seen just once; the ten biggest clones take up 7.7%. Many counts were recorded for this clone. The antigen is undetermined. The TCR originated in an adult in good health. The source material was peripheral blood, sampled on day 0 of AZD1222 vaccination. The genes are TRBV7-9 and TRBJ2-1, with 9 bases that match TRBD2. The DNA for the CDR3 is TGTGCCAGCAGCTTTTTTGGCGGGGGGGCGCCCAATGAGCAGTTCTTC. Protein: CASSFFGGGAPNEQFF.